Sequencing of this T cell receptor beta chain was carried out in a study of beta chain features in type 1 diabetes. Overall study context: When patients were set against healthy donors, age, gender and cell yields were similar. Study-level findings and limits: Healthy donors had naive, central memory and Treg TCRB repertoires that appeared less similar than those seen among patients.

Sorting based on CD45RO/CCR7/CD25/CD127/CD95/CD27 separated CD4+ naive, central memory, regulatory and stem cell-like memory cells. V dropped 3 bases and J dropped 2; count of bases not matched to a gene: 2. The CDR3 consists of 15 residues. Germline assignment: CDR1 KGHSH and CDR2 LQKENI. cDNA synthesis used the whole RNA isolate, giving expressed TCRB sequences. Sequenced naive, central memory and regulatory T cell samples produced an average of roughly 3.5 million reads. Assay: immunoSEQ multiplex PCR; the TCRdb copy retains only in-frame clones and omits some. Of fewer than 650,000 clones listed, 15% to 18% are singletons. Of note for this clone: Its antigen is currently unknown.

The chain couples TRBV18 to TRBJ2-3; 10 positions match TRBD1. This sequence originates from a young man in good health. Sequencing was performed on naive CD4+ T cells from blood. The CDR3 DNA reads TGTGCCAGCTCACCTGACAGGGGGCCCACAGATACGCAGTATTTT. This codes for CASSPDRGPTDTQYF.